The T cell receptor (beta chain) described here comes from a study of T cell repertoires in ileal Crohn's disease. Notes on the study in general: Clonality above 26.8% at surgery always came with endoscopic recurrence.

Included were adult ileal or ileocolonic Crohn's patients indicated for ileocolonic resection. About 500 nanograms of biopsy DNA per sample underwent TCRB immunosequencing. Only in-frame clones appear in the TCRdb table, and some are missing; sequencing was by immunoSEQ multiplex PCR. The data contain roughly 13,000 clones, around 70% of them singletons. V was shortened by 3 bases and J by 4 bases, with 11 bases between the two germline ends. Looked up from germline, CDR1 is SGDLS and CDR2 is YYNGEE. This CDR3 is built from 14 residues. Remarks on this clone: Its antigen remains unidentified.

The J gene is TRBJ2-1, the V gene TRBV9; tentatively, D is TRBD2 (6 bases). This TCR was recovered from an adult with Crohn's disease. Sample: ileal tissue. CDR3 bases: TGTGCCAGCAGCGCCTACGGGGGTTACAATGAGCAGTTCTTC. Its protein is CASSAYGGYNEQFF.